Listed here are 19 T cell receptor beta chains from one sample, sequenced in a study of T cells after yellow fever vaccination. A single record per CDR3 protein comes from TCRdb applying MiXCR to the 5' RACE reads. The sample shows about 350,000 distinct CDR3 sequences, about an eighth of them seen only once. Source: CD4+ T cells sorted from PBMCs, taken 15 days after the yellow fever booster vaccination. These receptors originate from a man between 18 and 35 years old who received the YFV17D yellow fever vaccine.

The table lists this clonotype with a few counts. The chain combines TRBV27 with TRBJ2-4; tentative D call: TRBD2 (5 bases). Germline V gives CDR1 MNHEY, CDR2 SMNVEV (reference sequence). CDR3 length: 13 amino acids. The ends were cut back, 5 bases at V and 2 bases at J, with 7 bases in the middle. The CDR3 bases are TGTGCCAGCAGTCTAGCTTCCAAAAACATTCAGTACTTC. This sequence encodes CASSLASKNIQYF.

The V and J genes are TRBV20-1 and TRBJ1-2; D not certain. This CDR3 has 13 amino acids. Deletions cut 2 bases from V and 4 bases from J, with 11 bases between. Germline assignment: CDR1 DFQATT and CDR2 SNEGSKA (reference sequence). The CDR3 DNA reads TGCAGTGCTAGATGGGGAAAGGGCTATGGCTACACCTTC. As protein: CSARWGKGYGYTF.

This clonotype has more than one count but fewer than ten. The V gene is TRBV6-5, the J gene TRBJ1-1; D gene unclear. Per germline, CDR1 MNHEY and CDR2 SVGAGI. The CDR3 length is 15 residues. V shed 6 bases and J shed 1 base, with 15 bases lying between them. For the CDR3, the DNA is TGTGCCAGCAGGGAAGCGAGGGTAAAGAACACTGAAGCTTTCTTT. Translating gives CASREARVKNTEAFF.

V usage is TRBV18 and J usage is TRBJ2-6, with D tentatively TRBD1 (6 bases). CDR1 KGHSH and CDR2 LQKENI come from the germline V gene. The CDR3 is 19 residues long. V was shortened by 8 bases and J by 0 bases, with 23 bases between the two germline ends. CDR3 protein: CASQANYPGTSSGANVLTF. The CDR3 DNA sequence: TGTGCCAGCCAAGCTAACTATCCCGGGACAAGCTCTGGGGCCAACGTCCTGACTTTC.

This clonotype was counted only a few times. This rearrangement joins TRBV29-1 to TRBJ1-1, with unresolved D. Trimming took off 0 bases at V and 8 bases at J, with 13 bases between the two ends. CDR3 length: 13 amino acids. Germline CDR1 is SQVTM and CDR2 is ANQGSEA. The CDR3 coding sequence is TGCAGCGTTGAAGAATCAAAGCGTGTGGAAGCTTTCTTT. Protein product: CSVEESKRVEAFF.

This clonotype has at least ten counts. The chain combines TRBV5-1 with TRBJ2-1, with 12 nucleotides matching TRBD2. CDR1 is SGHRS and CDR2 is YFSETQ in the germline V gene. The CDR3 extends over 17 amino acids. V trimming: 0 bases; J trimming: 4 bases; junction bases outside the gene matches: 5. The CDR3 sequence is CASSLDLAGGKYNEQFF. The DNA for the CDR3 is TGCGCCAGCAGCTTGGATCTAGCGGGGGGGAAATACAATGAGCAGTTCTTC. Full variable domain (remainder filled in from reference TRBV5-1 and TRBJ2-1): KAGVTQTPRYLIKTRGQQVTLSCSPISGHRSVSWYQQTPGQGLQFLFEYFSETQRNKGNFPGRFSGRQFSNSRSEMNVSTLELGDSALYLCASSLDLAGGKYNEQFFGPGTRLTVL.

The chain combines TRBV11-2 with TRBJ1-1; 8 bases match TRBD1. Germline trimming cut 4 bases from V and 3 bases from J; bases unmatched to any gene: 7. The length of the CDR3 is 15 residues. From germline, CDR1 is SGHAT and CDR2 FQNNGV. The CDR3 is CASSSWTGQDTEAFF. CDR3 DNA sequence: TGTGCCAGCAGCTCCTGGACAGGGCAAGACACTGAAGCTTTCTTT.

The rearrangement links TRBV12-3 or TRBV12-4 to TRBJ2-5, with D possibly called TRBD1 or TRBD2 (6 bases each). The V end lost 7 bases, the J end lost 5 bases, and 17 bases lay between the germline ends. The CDR3 spans 14 residues. CDR3 in DNA: TGTGCCAGCACCCGACGGGGGCGTAAGGAGACCCAGTACTTC. Its protein is CASTRRGRKETQYF.

This clonotype was observed a handful of times. At one end, the junction sequence differs from germline, possibly due to a read error. The V and J genes are TRBV6-2 or TRBV6-3 and TRBJ2-7; possible D gene TRBD2, 5 bases. Germline V gene lookup returns CDR1 MNHEY and CDR2 SVGEGT. The CDR3 is made up of 12 amino acids. This CDR3 is CASSSSQAGWTF. In nucleotides, the CDR3 is TGTGCCAGCAGTTCCTCGCAGGCCGGATGGACTTTC.

The chain links TRBV7-3 to TRBJ2-2; D might be TRBD1 or TRBD2, each matching 5 bases. Trimming cost V 0 bases and J 7 bases, with 12 bases left between them. There are 15 residues in the CDR3. The germline CDR1 and CDR2 sequences are SGHTA and FQGTGA. The CDR3 sequence: CASSLTAGAVGELFF. The CDR3 coding sequence is TGTGCCAGCAGCTTAACAGCCGGGGCCGTCGGGGAGCTGTTTTTT.

The chain has TRBV11-2 and TRBJ2-5, with TRBD1 identical over 9 bases. The germline V gene has CDR1 SGHAT and CDR2 FQNNGV. Germline trimming cut 5 bases from V and 0 bases from J; bases unmatched to any gene: 10. The CDR3 loop spans 17 amino acids. CDR3 region: CASSPFGTGTYQETQYF. The DNA of the CDR3 is TGTGCCAGCAGCCCTTTTGGGACAGGGACCTACCAAGAGACCCAGTACTTC.

The V call is TRBV5-1, the J call TRBJ2-2; a possible D gene is TRBD1 (5 bases). The CDR3 is 14 residues long. Germline-derived CDR1 and CDR2 are SGHRS and YFSETQ. The V end was cut by 7 bases, the J end by 1 base, with 11 bases between. CDR3 region: CASGDQGNTGELFF. The CDR3 DNA reads TGCGCCAGCGGAGATCAGGGGAACACCGGGGAGCTGTTTTTT.

V gene TRBV6-2 or TRBV6-3 combines with J gene TRBJ1-2; D uncertain. V was cut by 8 bases and J by 4 bases, with 14 bases left in between. Per germline, CDR1 MNHEY and CDR2 SVGEGT. The CDR3 contains 13 residues. CDR3 amino acids: CASARQGGYGYTF. Written as DNA, the CDR3 is TGTGCCAGCGCCAGACAAGGCGGCTATGGCTACACCTTC.

This sequence joins TRBV5-5 and TRBJ2-7, with a weak D call TRBD2 (6 bases). With 3 bases removed from V and 1 base from J, the gap between germline ends came to 11 bases. The CDR3 covers 14 residues. Germline lookup yields CDR1 SGHKS and CDR2 YYEKEE (reference sequence). The CDR3 DNA reads as TGTGCCAGCAGCTCGGGACTTCTATCCTACGAGCAGTACTTC. Protein sequence: CASSSGLLSYEQYF.

This clonotype was picked up a small number of times. V usage is TRBV27 and J usage is TRBJ2-2; D call uncertain. The germline V and J ends were trimmed by 6 bases and 4 bases, with 9 bases remaining between them. Germline V gene data show CDR1 as MNHEY and CDR2 as SMNVEV (reference sequence). The CDR3 length is 13 residues. CDR3 DNA: TGTGCCAGCAGAGGAAGATTCACCGGGGAGCTGTTTTTT. This codes for CASRGRFTGELFF.

The chain couples TRBV7-2 to TRBJ1-6, with D possibly being TRBD1 (6 bases). Germline V CDR1 and CDR2: SGHTA, FQGNSA. Trimming left V 1 base short and J 3 bases short, with 10 bases between. The CDR3 spans 16 residues. The DNA of the CDR3 is TGTGCCAGCAGCTTAGTAGGGGGGGACTATAATTCACCCCTCCACTTT. Encoded protein: CASSLVGGDYNSPLHF. The whole variable domain, remainder taken from reference TRBV7-2 and TRBJ1-6, is GAGVSQSPSNKVTEKGKDVELRCDPISGHTALYWYRQSLGQGLEFLIYFQGNSAPDKSGLPSDRFSAERTGGSVSTLTIQRTQQEDSAVYLCASSLVGGDYNSPLHFGNGTRLTVT.

This clonotype was seen a few times. V and J are TRBV7-6 and TRBJ2-7; 8 bases match TRBD1. The length of the CDR3 is 15 residues. Germline V gene sequence: CDR1 SGHVS, CDR2 FNYEAQ. Trimming took 0 bases from V and 3 from J; bases not matched to a gene: 4. The CDR3 region is CASSLAVGQGYEQYF. CDR3 DNA sequence: TGTGCCAGCAGCTTAGCTGTAGGACAGGGCTACGAGCAGTACTTC.

The gene calls are TRBV4-1 and TRBJ1-6, with no clear D. V was trimmed by 8 bases and J by 10 bases, leaving 9 bases between them. Germline V gene lookup returns CDR1 MGHRA and CDR2 YSYEKL. CDR3 length: 11 amino acids. This CDR3 reads CASGFPSPLHF. The DNA of the CDR3 is TGCGCCAGCGGGTTCCCATCACCCCTCCACTTT.

This clonotype was picked up many times. The rearrangement joins TRBV5-1 to TRBJ2-5; the D gene is possibly TRBD1 (6 bases). The V end lost 0 bases, the J end lost 5 bases, and 11 bases lay between the germline ends. The length of the CDR3 is 14 residues. The germline CDR1 and CDR2 sequences are SGHRS and YFSETQ. In nucleotides, the CDR3 is TGCGCCAGCAGCTTGGACAGGGCCGGGGAGACCCAGTACTTC. Translating it yields CASSLDRAGETQYF.